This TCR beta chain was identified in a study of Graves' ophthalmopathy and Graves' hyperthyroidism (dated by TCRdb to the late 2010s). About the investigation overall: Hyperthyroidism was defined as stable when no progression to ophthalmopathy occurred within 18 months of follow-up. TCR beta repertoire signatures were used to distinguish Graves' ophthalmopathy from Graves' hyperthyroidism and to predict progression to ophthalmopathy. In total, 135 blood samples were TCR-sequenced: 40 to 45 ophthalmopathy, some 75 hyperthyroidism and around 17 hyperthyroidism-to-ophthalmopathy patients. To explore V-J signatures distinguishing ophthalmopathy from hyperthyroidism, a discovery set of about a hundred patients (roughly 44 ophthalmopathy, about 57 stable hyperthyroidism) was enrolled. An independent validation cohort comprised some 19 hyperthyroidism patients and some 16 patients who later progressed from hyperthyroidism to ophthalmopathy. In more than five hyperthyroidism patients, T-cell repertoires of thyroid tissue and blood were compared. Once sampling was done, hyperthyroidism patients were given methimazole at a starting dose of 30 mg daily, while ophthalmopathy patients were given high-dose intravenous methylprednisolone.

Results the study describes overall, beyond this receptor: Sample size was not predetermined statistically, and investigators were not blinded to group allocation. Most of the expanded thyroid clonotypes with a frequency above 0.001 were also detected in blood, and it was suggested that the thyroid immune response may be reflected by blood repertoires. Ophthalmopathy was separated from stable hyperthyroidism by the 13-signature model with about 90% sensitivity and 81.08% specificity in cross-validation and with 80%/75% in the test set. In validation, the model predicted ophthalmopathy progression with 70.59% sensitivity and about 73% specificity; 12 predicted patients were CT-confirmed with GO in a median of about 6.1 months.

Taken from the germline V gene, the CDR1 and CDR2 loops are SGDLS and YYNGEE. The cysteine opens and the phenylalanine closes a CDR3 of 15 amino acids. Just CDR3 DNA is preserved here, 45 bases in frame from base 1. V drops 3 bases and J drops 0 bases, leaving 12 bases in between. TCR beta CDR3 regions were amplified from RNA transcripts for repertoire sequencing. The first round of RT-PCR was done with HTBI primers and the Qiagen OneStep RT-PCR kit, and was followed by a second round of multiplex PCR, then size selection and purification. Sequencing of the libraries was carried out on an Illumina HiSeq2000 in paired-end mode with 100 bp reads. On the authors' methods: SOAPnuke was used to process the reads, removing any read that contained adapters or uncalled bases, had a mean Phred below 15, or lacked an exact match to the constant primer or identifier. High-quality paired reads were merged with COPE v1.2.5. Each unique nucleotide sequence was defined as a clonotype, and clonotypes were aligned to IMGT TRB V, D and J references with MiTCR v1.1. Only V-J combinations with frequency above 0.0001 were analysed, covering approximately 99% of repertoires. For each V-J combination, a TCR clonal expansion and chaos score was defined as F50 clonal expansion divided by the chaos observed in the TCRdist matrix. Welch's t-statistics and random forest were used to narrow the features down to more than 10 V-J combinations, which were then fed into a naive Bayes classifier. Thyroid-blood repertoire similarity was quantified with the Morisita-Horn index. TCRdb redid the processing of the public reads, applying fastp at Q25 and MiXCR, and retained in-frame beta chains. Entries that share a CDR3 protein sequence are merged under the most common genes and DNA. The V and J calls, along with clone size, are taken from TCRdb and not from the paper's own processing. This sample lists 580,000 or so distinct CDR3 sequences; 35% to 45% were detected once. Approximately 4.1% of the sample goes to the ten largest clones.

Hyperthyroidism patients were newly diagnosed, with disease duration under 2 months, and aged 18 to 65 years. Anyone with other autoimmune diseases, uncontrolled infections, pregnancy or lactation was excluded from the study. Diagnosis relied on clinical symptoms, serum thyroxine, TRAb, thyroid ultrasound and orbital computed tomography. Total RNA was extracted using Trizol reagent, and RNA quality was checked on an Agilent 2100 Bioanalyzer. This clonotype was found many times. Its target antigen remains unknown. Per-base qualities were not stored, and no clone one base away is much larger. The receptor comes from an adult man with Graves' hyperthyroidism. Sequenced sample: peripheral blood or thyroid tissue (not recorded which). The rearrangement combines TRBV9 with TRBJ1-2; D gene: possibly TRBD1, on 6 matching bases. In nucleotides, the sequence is TGTGCCAGCAGCGCAAGGGGGGAAACTAACTATGGCTACACCTTC. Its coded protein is CASSARGETNYGYTF.